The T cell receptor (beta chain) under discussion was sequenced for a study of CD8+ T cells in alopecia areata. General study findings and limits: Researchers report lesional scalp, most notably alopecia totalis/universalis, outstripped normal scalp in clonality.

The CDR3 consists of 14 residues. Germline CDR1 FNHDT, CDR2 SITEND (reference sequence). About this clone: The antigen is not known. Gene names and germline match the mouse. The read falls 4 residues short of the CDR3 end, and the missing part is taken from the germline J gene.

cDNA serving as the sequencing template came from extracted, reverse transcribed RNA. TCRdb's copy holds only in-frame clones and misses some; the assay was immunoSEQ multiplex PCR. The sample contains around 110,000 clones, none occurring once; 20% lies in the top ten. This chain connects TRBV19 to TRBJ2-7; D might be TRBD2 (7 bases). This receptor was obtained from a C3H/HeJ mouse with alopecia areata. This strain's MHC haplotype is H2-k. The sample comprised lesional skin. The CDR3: CASSSELGTYEQYF. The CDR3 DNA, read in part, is TGTGCCAGCAGCTCGGAACTGGGGACATAT.